The text below deals with one T cell receptor (beta chain). This sample was taken from a study of blood T cell repertoires in COVID-19. Study-level information: PBMCs, B-cell-depleted T cells, or T cells were the source of the cDNA or gDNA that made up the material.

In the authors' methods: For nucleated cells, counts were estimated from reference gene primer amplification. The protocol was immunoSEQ multiplex PCR, while the TCRdb copy is restricted to in-frame clones and leaves out a portion. V and J calls and clone size are those listed in that table; D and trimming were worked out from the DNA. The table includes some 120,000 clones, over 55% detected once. Looked up from germline, CDR1 is SGHRS and CDR2 is YFSETQ. V was pared by 0 bases and J by 5 bases, with 6 bases of the junction left unmatched. This CDR3 has 15 amino acids. The clonotype originates from a woman in her seventies with acute or convalescent COVID-19. V and J are TRBV5-1 and TRBJ1-2, with 8 positions matching TRBD1. The sample comprised peripheral blood. The CDR3, as DNA: TGCGCCAGCAGCTTGGCCAGGACAGGGTGGTATGGCTACACCTTC. Amino acid sequence: CASSLARTGWYGYTF.